These T cell receptor beta chains were read from a single sample in a study of sequential checkpoint blockade in melanoma. TCRdb keeps only in-frame clones here, not all; method: immunoSEQ multiplex PCR. The data contain several thousand clones, 21% of them singletons. The sample consisted of tumor tissue (inferred from file names), taken from a patient given nivolumab and ipilimumab in sequence. The receptors shown here come from a human donor with melanoma. The CDR3 runs from the conserved cysteine through the conserved F or W. Each record gives: D gene, J gene, V gene, CDR3 protein. D genes are given only for firm matches.

d_call: TRBD1
j_call: TRBJ1-1
v_call: TRBV18
cdr3_aa: CASSPPRQGPTEAFF

d_call: .
j_call: TRBJ2-2
v_call: TRBV5-1
cdr3_aa: CASSLGHSGSNTGELFF

d_call: .
j_call: TRBJ1-5
v_call: TRBV11-3
cdr3_aa: CASSLGSHGNQPQHF

d_call: .
j_call: TRBJ1-1
v_call: TRBV6-8
cdr3_aa: CASSDTPHLRMNTEAFF

d_call: .
j_call: TRBJ2-2
v_call: TRBV6-8
cdr3_aa: CASNEQGNTGELFF

d_call: TRBD1
j_call: TRBJ1-3
v_call: TRBV28
cdr3_aa: CASRTTGAPGNTIYF

d_call: TRBD2
j_call: TRBJ2-1
v_call: TRBV9
cdr3_aa: CASTPLLAGGNNEQFF

d_call: .
j_call: TRBJ2-3
v_call: TRBV11-3
cdr3_aa: CASSLDLGHTDTQYF

d_call: .
j_call: TRBJ1-1
v_call: TRBV28
cdr3_aa: CASRGGYTEAFF

d_call: .
j_call: TRBJ1-1
v_call: TRBV6-8
cdr3_aa: CASSYVPGNTEAFF

d_call: TRBD1
j_call: TRBJ2-7
v_call: TRBV18
cdr3_aa: CASSLEGTGRYEQYF

d_call: .
j_call: TRBJ1-1
v_call: TRBV19
cdr3_aa: CATRRNRDEAFF